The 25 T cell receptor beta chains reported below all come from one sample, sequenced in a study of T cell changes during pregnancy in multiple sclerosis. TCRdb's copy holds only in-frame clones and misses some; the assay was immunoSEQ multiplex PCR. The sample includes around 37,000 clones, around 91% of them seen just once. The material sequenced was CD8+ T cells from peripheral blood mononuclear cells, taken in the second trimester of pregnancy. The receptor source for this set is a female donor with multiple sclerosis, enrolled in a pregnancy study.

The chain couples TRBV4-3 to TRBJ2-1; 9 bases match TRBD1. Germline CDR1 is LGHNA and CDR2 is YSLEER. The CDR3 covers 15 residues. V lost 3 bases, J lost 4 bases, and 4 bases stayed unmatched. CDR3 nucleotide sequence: TGCGCCAGCAGCCAGGGACAGGGCCATTACAATGAGCAGTTCTTC. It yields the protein CASSQGQGHYNEQFF.

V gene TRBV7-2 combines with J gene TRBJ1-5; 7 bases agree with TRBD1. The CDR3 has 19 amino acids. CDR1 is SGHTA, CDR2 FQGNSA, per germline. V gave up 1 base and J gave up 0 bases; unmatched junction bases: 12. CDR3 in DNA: TGTGCCAGCAGCTTAGTACAGGGGACCCTAGGCTATAGCAATCAGCCCCAGCATTTT. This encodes CASSLVQGTLGYSNQPQHF. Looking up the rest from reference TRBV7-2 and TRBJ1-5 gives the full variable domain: GAGVSQSPSNKVTEKGKDVELRCDPISGHTALYWYRQSLGQGLEFLIYFQGNSAPDKSGLPSDRFSAERTGGSVSTLTIQRTQQEDSAVYLCASSLVQGTLGYSNQPQHFGDGTRLSIL.

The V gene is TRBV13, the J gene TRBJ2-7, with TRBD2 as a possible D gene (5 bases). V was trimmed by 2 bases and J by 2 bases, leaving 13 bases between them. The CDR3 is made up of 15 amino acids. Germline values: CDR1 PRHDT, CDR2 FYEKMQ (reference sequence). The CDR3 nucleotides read TGTGCCAGCAGCTTATCGGAGGCTGGCCCCTACGAGCAGTACTTC. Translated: CASSLSEAGPYEQYF.

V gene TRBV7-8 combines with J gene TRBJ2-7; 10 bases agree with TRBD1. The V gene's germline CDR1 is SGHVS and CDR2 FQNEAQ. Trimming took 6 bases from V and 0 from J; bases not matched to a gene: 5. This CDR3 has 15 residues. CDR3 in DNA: TGTGCCAGCAGGGGGACAGGGGTTAGCTCCTACGAGCAGTACTTC. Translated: CASRGTGVSSYEQYF.

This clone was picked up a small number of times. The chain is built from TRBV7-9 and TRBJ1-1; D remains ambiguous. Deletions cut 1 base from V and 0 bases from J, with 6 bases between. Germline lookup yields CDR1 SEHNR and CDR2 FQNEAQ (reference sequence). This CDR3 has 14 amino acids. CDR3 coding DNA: TGTGCCAGCAGCTTAGGAACGGTGAACACTGAAGCTTTCTTT. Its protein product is CASSLGTVNTEAFF. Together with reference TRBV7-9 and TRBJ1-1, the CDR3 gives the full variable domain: DTGVSQNPRHKITKRGQNVTFRCDPISEHNRLYWYRQTLGQGPEFLTYFQNEAQLEKSRLLSDRFSAERPKGSFSTLEIQRTEQGDSAMYLCASSLGTVNTEAFFGQGTRLTVV.

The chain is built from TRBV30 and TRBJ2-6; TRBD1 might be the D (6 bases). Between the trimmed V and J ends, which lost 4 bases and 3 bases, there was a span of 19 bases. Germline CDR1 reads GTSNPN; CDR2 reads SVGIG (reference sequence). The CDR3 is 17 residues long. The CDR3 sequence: CAWKVRGIRYGANVLTF. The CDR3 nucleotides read TGTGCCTGGAAGGTCAGGGGTATTCGTTATGGGGCCAACGTCCTGACTTTC. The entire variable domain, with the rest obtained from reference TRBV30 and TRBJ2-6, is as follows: SQTIHQWPATLVQPVGSPLSLECTVEGTSNPNLYWYRQAAGRGLQLLFYSVGIGQISSEVPQNLSASRPQDRQFILSSKKLLLSDSGFYLCAWKVRGIRYGANVLTFGAGSRLTVL.

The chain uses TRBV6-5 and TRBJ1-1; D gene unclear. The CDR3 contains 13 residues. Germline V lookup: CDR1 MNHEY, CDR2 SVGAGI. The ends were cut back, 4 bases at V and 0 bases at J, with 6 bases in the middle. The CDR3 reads CASSLVLNTEAFF. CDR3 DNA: TGTGCCAGCAGTTTAGTTCTGAACACTGAAGCTTTCTTT.

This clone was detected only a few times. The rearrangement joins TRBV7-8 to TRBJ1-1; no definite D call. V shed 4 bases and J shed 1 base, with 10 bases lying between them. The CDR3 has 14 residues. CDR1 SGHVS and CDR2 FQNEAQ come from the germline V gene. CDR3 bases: TGTGCCAGCAGCTCCGAGACATCGAACACTGAAGCTTTCTTT. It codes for CASSSETSNTEAFF. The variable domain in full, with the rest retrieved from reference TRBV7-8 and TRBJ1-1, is GAGVSQSPRYKVAKRGQDVALRCDPISGHVSLFWYQQALGQGPEFLTYFQNEAQLDKSGLPSDRFFAERPEGSVSTLKIQRTQQEDSAVYLCASSSETSNTEAFFGQGTRLTVV.

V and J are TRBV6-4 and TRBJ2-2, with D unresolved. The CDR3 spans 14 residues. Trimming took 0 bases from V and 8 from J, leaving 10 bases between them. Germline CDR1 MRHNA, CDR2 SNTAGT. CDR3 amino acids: CASSDSTESGELFF. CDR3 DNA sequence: TGTGCCAGCAGTGACTCCACGGAGTCTGGGGAGCTGTTTTTT.

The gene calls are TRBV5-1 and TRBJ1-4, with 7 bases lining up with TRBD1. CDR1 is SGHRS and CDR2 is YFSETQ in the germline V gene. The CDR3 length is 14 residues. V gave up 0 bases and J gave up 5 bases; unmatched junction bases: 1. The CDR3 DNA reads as TGCGCCAGCAGCTTGGTACAGGGGAATGAAAAACTGTTTTTT. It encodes CASSLVQGNEKLFF.

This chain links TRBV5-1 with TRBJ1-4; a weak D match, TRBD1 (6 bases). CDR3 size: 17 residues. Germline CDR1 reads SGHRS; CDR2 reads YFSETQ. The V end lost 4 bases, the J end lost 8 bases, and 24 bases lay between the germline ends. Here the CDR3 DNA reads TGCGCCAGCAGCCCTCCCAGGGGCGTCGACCGGGCAGAAAAACTGTTTTTT. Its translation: CASSPPRGVDRAEKLFF.

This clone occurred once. CDR3: CASSSPWVREGLYNEQFF. The CDR3 DNA follows: TGTGCCAGCAGCTCCCCTTGGGTGCGGGAGGGCCTCTACAATGAGCAGTTCTTC. The chain links TRBV7-2 to TRBJ2-1; 9 nucleotides line up with TRBD2. The V and J ends lost 4 bases and 3 bases, in that order; junction bases with no gene match: 13. Germline V gene lookup returns CDR1 SGHTA and CDR2 FQGNSA. The CDR3 sequence is 18 residues long.

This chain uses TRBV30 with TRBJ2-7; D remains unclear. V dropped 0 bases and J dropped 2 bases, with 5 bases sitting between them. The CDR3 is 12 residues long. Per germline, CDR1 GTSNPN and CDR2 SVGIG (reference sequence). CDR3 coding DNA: TGTGCCTGGAGTGTACTGGCCTACGAGCAGTACTTC. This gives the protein CAWSVLAYEQYF.

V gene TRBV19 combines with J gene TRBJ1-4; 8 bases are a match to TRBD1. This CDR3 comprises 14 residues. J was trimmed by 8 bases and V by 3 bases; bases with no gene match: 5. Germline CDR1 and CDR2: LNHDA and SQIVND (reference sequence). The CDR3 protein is CASSIWTGKEKLFF. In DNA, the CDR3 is TGTGCCAGTAGTATTTGGACAGGGAAAGAAAAACTGTTTTTT.

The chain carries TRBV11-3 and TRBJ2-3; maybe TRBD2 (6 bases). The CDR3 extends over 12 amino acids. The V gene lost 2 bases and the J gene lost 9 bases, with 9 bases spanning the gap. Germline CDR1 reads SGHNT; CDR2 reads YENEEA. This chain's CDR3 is CASSLWRATQYF. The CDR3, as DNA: TGTGCCAGCAGCTTATGGAGGGCCACGCAGTATTTT.

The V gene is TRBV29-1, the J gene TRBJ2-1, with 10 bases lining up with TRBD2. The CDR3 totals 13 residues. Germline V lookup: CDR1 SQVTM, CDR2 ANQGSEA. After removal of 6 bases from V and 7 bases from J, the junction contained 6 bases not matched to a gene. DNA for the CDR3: TGCAGCGTAAGAGCGGGGGGGTTGAATGAGCAGTTCTTC. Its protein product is CSVRAGGLNEQFF.

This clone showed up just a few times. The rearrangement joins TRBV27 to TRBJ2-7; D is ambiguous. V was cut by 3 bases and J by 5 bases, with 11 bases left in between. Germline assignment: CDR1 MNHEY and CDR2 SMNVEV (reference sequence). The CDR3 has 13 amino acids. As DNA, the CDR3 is TGTGCCAGCAGTTTGCCCGGGTTCCACGAGCAGTACTTC. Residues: CASSLPGFHEQYF.

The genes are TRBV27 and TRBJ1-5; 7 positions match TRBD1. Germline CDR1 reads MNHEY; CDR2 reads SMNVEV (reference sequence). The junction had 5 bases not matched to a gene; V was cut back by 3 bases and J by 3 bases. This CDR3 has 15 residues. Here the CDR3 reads CASSLDRRLNQPQHF. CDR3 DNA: TGTGCCAGCAGTTTGGACAGGCGACTCAATCAGCCCCAGCATTTT.

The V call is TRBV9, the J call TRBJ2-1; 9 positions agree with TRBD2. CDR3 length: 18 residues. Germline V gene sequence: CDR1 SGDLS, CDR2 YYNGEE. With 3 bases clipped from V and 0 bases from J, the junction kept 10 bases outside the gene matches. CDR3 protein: CASSATRLAVSSYNEQFF. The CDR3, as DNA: TGTGCCAGCAGCGCCACACGACTAGCGGTGAGCTCCTACAATGAGCAGTTCTTC.

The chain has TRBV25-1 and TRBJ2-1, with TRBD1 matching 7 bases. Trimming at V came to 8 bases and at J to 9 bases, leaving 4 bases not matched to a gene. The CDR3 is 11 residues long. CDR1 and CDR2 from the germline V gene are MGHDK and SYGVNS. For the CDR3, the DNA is TGTGCCAGCGCCCAGGGGGTTGAGCAGTTCTTC. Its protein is CASAQGVEQFF.

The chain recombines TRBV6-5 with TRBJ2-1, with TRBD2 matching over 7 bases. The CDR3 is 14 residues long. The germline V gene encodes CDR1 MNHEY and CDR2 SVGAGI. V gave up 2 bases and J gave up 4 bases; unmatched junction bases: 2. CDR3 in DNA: TGTGCCAGCAGTTACACGCGGGAGTACAATGAGCAGTTCTTC. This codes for CASSYTREYNEQFF.

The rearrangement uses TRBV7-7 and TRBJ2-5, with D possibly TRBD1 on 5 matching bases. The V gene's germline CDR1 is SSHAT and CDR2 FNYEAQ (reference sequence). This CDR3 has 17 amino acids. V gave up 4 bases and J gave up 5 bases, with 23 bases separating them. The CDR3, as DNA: TGTGCCAGCAGCTCGAGGCCCAGGGCGCCCGCGGTTGAGACCCAGTACTTC. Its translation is CASSSRPRAPAVETQYF.

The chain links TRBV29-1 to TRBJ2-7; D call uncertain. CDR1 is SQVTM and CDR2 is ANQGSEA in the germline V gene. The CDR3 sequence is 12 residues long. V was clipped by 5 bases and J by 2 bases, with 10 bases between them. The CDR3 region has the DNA TGCAGCGTTAGCTCAGGCGCCTACGAGCAGTACTTC. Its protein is CSVSSGAYEQYF.

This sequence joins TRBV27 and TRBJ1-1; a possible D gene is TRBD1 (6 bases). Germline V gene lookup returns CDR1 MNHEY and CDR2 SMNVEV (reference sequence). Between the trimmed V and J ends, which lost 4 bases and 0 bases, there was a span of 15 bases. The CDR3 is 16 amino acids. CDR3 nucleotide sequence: TGTGCCAGCAGTTCGACCCCCGGGGACATGAACACTGAAGCTTTCTTT. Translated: CASSSTPGDMNTEAFF.

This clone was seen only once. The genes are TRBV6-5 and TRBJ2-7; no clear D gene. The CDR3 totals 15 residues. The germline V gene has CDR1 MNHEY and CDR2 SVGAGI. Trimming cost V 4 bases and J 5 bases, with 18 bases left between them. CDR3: CASSSAAAMINEQYF. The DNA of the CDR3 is TGTGCCAGCAGTTCCGCGGCAGCGATGATAAACGAGCAGTACTTC.